This is a list of T cell receptor beta chains from one sample in a study of CXCR3-negative and CXCR3-positive naive CD8 T cells. After re-calling the 5' RACE reads, TCRdb lists one entry per CDR3 protein, DNA absent. Its table records about 50,000 distinct CDR3 sequences. The sample taken for sequencing was naive CXCR3+ CD8+ T cells from blood. These TCRs come from a human donor in good health. Some clones in this sample may be carry-over from other donors' samples. Both conserved end residues are part of each CDR3. Fields, in order: V gene, J gene, CDR3 protein.

V gene: TRBV7-9
J gene: TRBJ2-5
CDR3 protein: CASSSEIRQETQHF

V gene: TRBV27
J gene: TRBJ2-5
CDR3 protein: CASSFFNGETQYF

V gene: TRBV28
J gene: TRBJ1-2
CDR3 protein: CASSDPHRGDFYGYTF

V gene: TRBV3-1
J gene: TRBJ1-2
CDR3 protein: CASSPRDSHGYTF

V gene: TRBV4-3
J gene: TRBJ2-7
CDR3 protein: CASSQSDTDEQYF

V gene: TRBV7-3
J gene: TRBJ2-1
CDR3 protein: CASSAQLAGALDEQFF

V gene: TRBV20-1
J gene: TRBJ2-2
CDR3 protein: CSARDVGVANTGELFF

V gene: TRBV19
J gene: TRBJ1-1
CDR3 protein: CASRIGQELFMNTEAFF

V gene: TRBV19
J gene: TRBJ2-6
CDR3 protein: CASSIGRGPGANVLTF

V gene: TRBV7-9
J gene: TRBJ2-7
CDR3 protein: CASSLEARKYEQYF

V gene: TRBV7-2
J gene: TRBJ2-7
CDR3 protein: CASSLAGPYDSYEQYF

V gene: TRBV7-9
J gene: TRBJ2-7
CDR3 protein: CASSPGLIYEQYF

V gene: TRBV27
J gene: TRBJ2-2
CDR3 protein: CASSFRLAGELFF

V gene: TRBV7-6
J gene: TRBJ2-7
CDR3 protein: CASSLVGTISYEQYF

V gene: TRBV28
J gene: TRBJ2-1
CDR3 protein: CASSLRLAGGWNEQFF

V gene: TRBV27
J gene: TRBJ1-2
CDR3 protein: CASSSSAGRVGYGYTF

V gene: TRBV7-9
J gene: TRBJ1-4
CDR3 protein: CASSSRQRSNEKLFF

V gene: TRBV6-5
J gene: TRBJ2-7
CDR3 protein: CASRGLSGQSPYEQYF

V gene: TRBV7-6
J gene: TRBJ2-2
CDR3 protein: CASSFGRNTGELFF

V gene: TRBV7-3
J gene: TRBJ2-5
CDR3 protein: CASSLAGGRQETQYF

V gene: TRBV7-8
J gene: TRBJ2-1
CDR3 protein: CASSSIPARDEQFF

V gene: TRBV9
J gene: TRBJ1-5
CDR3 protein: CASSEQGMGQPQHF

V gene: TRBV15
J gene: TRBJ2-7
CDR3 protein: CATSKSGTGRYEQYF

V gene: TRBV4-3
J gene: TRBJ1-6
CDR3 protein: CASSQDRGRGQSPLHF

V gene: TRBV29-1
J gene: TRBJ1-3
CDR3 protein: CSVPDGSSGNTIYF

V gene: TRBV12-3/TRBV12-4
J gene: TRBJ2-1
CDR3 protein: CASSLVNEQFF